The 26 T cell receptor beta chains given below trace back to one sample, sequenced in a study of T cell responses to AZD1222 COVID-19 vaccine. Produced via immunoSEQ multiplex PCR; TCRdb's table is partial and in-frame only. The sample comprises 130,000 or so clones, 75% to 95% of which are singletons, and 7.2% rests with the top ten. Here the sequenced sample was peripheral blood, taken on day 0 of AZD1222 vaccination. The receptors were sampled from an adult in good health.

The J gene is TRBJ1-6, the V gene TRBV27, with TRBD1 identical over 9 bases. CDR3 length: 15 amino acids. Unmatched junction bases numbered 12, after V lost 8 bases and J lost 10 bases. Per the germline V gene, CDR1 is MNHEY and CDR2 is SMNVEV (reference sequence). The CDR3 DNA is TGTGCCAGCTCAGACCTCGGGACAGGGCGGTCACCCCTCCACTTT. This sequence encodes CASSDLGTGRSPLHF.

This chain uses TRBV10-3 with TRBJ2-1; the match to TRBD2 covers 7 bases. Germline trimming cut 7 bases from V and 8 bases from J; bases unmatched to any gene: 14. The germline V gene encodes CDR1 ENHRY and CDR2 SYGVKD. This CDR3 has 15 amino acids. The CDR3 nucleotides are TGTGCCATCAAGGGCCGACTAGCTGTGGGGGATGAGCAGTTCTTC. Its translation is CAIKGRLAVGDEQFF.

This chain connects TRBV4-1 to TRBJ2-2; D is possibly TRBD1 (5 bases). CDR1 MGHRA and CDR2 YSYEKL come from the germline V gene. The CDR3 consists of 16 residues. Trimming removed 5 bases at V and 7 bases at J, with 20 bases between. CDR3 loop: CASSSRRTGPNGELFF. In nucleotides, the CDR3 is TGCGCCAGCAGCTCGAGACGTACAGGCCCAAACGGGGAGCTGTTTTTT.

This rearrangement joins TRBV27 to TRBJ1-6, with unresolved D. The CDR3 has 18 residues. V was cut by 0 bases and J by 0 bases, with 12 bases left in between. Germline-derived CDR1 and CDR2 are MNHEY and SMNVEV (reference sequence). CDR3 DNA: TGTGCCAGCAGTTTATCGTTTTTGGCTTCCTCCTATAATTCACCCCTCCACTTT. This encodes CASSLSFLASSYNSPLHF.

The CDR3 region has the DNA TGTGCCAGCAGCGTAGGAACTAGAGATATCGATGAGCAGTTCTTC. It yields the protein CASSVGTRDIDEQFF. The genes are TRBV9 and TRBJ2-1; the D gene is possibly TRBD2 (5 bases). Trimming removed 0 bases from V and 8 bases from J, with 15 bases in between. The germline V gene has CDR1 SGDLS and CDR2 YYNGEE. The CDR3 runs 15 residues. Full variable domain (outside the CDR3, taken from reference TRBV9 and TRBJ2-1): DSGVTQTPKHLITATGQRVTLRCSPRSGDLSVYWYQQSLDQGLQFLIQYYNGEERAKGNILERFSAQQFPDLHSELNLSSLELGDSALYFCASSVGTRDIDEQFFGPGTRLTVL.

The chain recombines TRBV5-4 with TRBJ1-2; TRBD1 agrees at 8 bases. V dropped 4 bases and J dropped 4; count of bases not matched to a gene: 3. The germline CDR1 and CDR2 sequences are SGHNT and YYREEE (reference sequence). CDR3 length: 13 residues. The CDR3 DNA reads as TGTGCCAGCAGCCAGGGGGCCGGCTATGGCTACACCTTC. It encodes CASSQGAGYGYTF.

V usage is TRBV7-2 and J usage is TRBJ1-1, with D possibly matching TRBD1 (6 bases). V was clipped by 6 bases and J by 4 bases, with 12 bases between them. The germline V gene has CDR1 SGHTA and CDR2 FQGNSA. The CDR3 has 13 residues. CDR3 residues: CASSQGRTTEAFF. In DNA form, the CDR3 reads TGTGCCAGCAGTCAGGGGCGGACCACTGAAGCTTTCTTT.

CDR3 nucleotide sequence: TGTGCCAGTAGTATCCCGAGAGGAGGGGGGGATAAACAGCCCCAGCATTTT. Translated, it gives CASSIPRGGGDKQPQHF. The chain links TRBV19 to TRBJ1-5; D may be TRBD1 (6 bases). Germline CDR1 LNHDA, CDR2 SQIVND (reference sequence). The CDR3 sequence is 17 residues long. Trimming took 3 bases from V and 7 from J, leaving 22 bases between them.

The DNA for the CDR3 is TGTGCCAGCAGCTCCCACGGGACAGCCGCATACGAGCAGTACTTC. Encoded protein: CASSSHGTAAYEQYF. The V and J genes are TRBV5-5 and TRBJ2-7, with 7 nucleotides matching TRBD1. CDR1 is SGHKS, CDR2 YYEKEE, per germline (reference sequence). The CDR3 covers 15 residues. J was trimmed by 4 bases and V by 3 bases; bases with no gene match: 10. Together with reference TRBV5-5 and TRBJ2-7, the CDR3 gives the full variable domain: DAGVTQSPTHLIKTRGQQVTLRCSPISGHKSVSWYQQVLGQGPQFIFQYYEKEERGRGNFPDRFSARQFPNYSSELNVNALLLGDSALYLCASSSHGTAAYEQYFGPGTRLTVT.

This chain connects TRBV27 to TRBJ1-1; D is unresolved. CDR3 size: 14 residues. Germline V gene data show CDR1 as MNHEY and CDR2 as SMNVEV (reference sequence). Between the trimmed V and J ends, which lost 2 bases and 5 bases, there was a span of 12 bases. CDR3 sequence reads: CASSLKDRITEAFF. In DNA, the CDR3 is TGTGCCAGCAGTTTAAAGGACCGAATTACTGAAGCTTTCTTT.

V is TRBV30 and J is TRBJ1-5; D is perhaps TRBD1 (5 bases). Trimming pared 3 bases from V and 6 bases from J, leaving 9 bases between. Germline-derived CDR1 and CDR2 are GTSNPN and SVGIG (reference sequence). The CDR3 has 12 amino acids. CDR3 coding DNA: TGTGCCTGGAGCACCGGGGGTCAGCCCCAGCATTTT. Its translation: CAWSTGGQPQHF.

The chain joins TRBV5-1 to TRBJ2-1, with 13 bases lining up with TRBD2. Germline V gives CDR1 SGHRS, CDR2 YFSETQ. The CDR3 has 15 amino acids. With 0 bases clipped from V and 6 bases from J, the junction kept 0 bases outside the gene matches. The CDR3 spells CASSLGLAGGNEQFF. The CDR3 DNA sequence: TGCGCCAGCAGCTTGGGACTAGCGGGAGGCAATGAGCAGTTCTTC.

This clone was observed a single time. The rearrangement uses TRBV19 and TRBJ2-3; possibly TRBD1 or TRBD2 for D (5 bases each). With 10 bases removed from V and 1 base from J, the gap between germline ends came to 15 bases. Looked up from germline, CDR1 is LNHDA and CDR2 is SQIVND (reference sequence). This CDR3 spans 14 amino acids. CDR3 in DNA: TGTGCCACCTCCACGGGACCCGGCACAGATACGCAGTATTTT. As protein: CATSTGPGTDTQYF.

The V gene is TRBV15, the J gene TRBJ2-3; TRBD2 agrees at 11 bases. The germline V gene encodes CDR1 LNHNV and CDR2 YYDKDF (reference sequence). The CDR3 covers 18 residues. V lost 5 bases, J lost 4 bases, and 14 bases stayed unmatched. CDR3: CATSGQQTSGRRADTQYF. CDR3 DNA: TGTGCCACCAGCGGGCAGCAAACTAGCGGGAGAAGGGCAGATACGCAGTATTTT.

The chain uses TRBV15 and TRBJ2-5; 10 bases match TRBD2. CDR1 LNHNV and CDR2 YYDKDF come from the germline V gene (reference sequence). Losses at the gene ends were 0 bases for V and 3 bases for J; bases not matched to a gene: 7. The CDR3 is 17 residues long. The CDR3 DNA reads TGTGCCACCAGCAGAGATGCGAGGACTAGCGGAAAAGAGACCCAGTACTTC. Protein sequence: CATSRDARTSGKETQYF.

V gene TRBV6-6 combines with J gene TRBJ1-5, with a tentative D call TRBD1 (5 bases). Trimming removed 5 bases at V and 1 base at J, with 15 bases between. Germline V gives CDR1 MNHNY, CDR2 SVGAGI (reference sequence). The CDR3 covers 16 residues. CDR3 nucleotide sequence: TGTGCCAGCAGTCAGGGAGGAGGTTTCAGCAATCAGCCCCAGCATTTT. Translated, it gives CASSQGGGFSNQPQHF.

This chain connects TRBV12-3 or TRBV12-4 to TRBJ1-2; D remains unclear. The CDR3 covers 13 residues. Between the trimmed V and J ends, which lost 7 bases and 7 bases, there was a span of 16 bases. DNA of the CDR3: TGTGCCAGCACCCCTAGAGGAAGGCGTGGCTACACCTTC. It is translated as CASTPRGRRGYTF.

The genes are TRBV5-1 and TRBJ2-3, with TRBD2 matching 10 bases. The length of the CDR3 is 15 residues. The junction had 3 bases not matched to a gene; V was cut back by 2 bases and J by 3 bases. Germline CDR1 is SGHRS and CDR2 is YFSETQ. CDR3 in DNA: TGCGCCAGCAGCTTAAGCGGGAGGGAGACAGATACGCAGTATTTT. Its protein is CASSLSGRETDTQYF.

The V gene is TRBV5-1, the J gene TRBJ2-3; no firm D call. The V and J ends lost 4 bases and 3 bases respectively, with 15 bases between them. This CDR3 contains 15 residues. Germline assignment: CDR1 SGHRS and CDR2 YFSETQ. CDR3 sequence: CASSPYGLPTDTQYF. The CDR3 nucleotides read TGCGCCAGCAGCCCCTACGGGCTCCCGACAGATACGCAGTATTTT.

The genes are TRBV2 and TRBJ1-1; D gene ambiguous. The length of the CDR3 is 12 residues. The germline V and J ends were trimmed by 6 bases and 5 bases, with 10 bases remaining between them. The germline gives CDR1 SNHLY, CDR2 FYNNEI. CDR3 DNA: TGTGCCAGCAGACGCGCAGGAACTGAAGCTTTCTTT. This sequence encodes CASRRAGTEAFF.

The chain recombines TRBV5-1 with TRBJ2-5; possible D gene TRBD1, 5 bases. V lost 4 bases and J 1 base, leaving 14 bases between the germline ends. Germline CDR1 SGHRS, CDR2 YFSETQ. The CDR3 has 15 amino acids. The CDR3 DNA reads as TGCGCCAGCAGCCCATATGACAGTCTCCAAGAGACCCAGTACTTC. This gives the protein CASSPYDSLQETQYF.

The gene calls are TRBV2 and TRBJ1-5; TRBD1 is a possible D gene (5 bases). The CDR3 consists of 16 residues. The germline V gene has CDR1 SNHLY and CDR2 FYNNEI. V lost 4 bases and J lost 0, with 13 bases in between. The CDR3 loop is CASSVAGTYSNQPQHF. In nucleotides, the CDR3 is TGTGCCAGCAGTGTAGCAGGGACCTATAGCAATCAGCCCCAGCATTTT.

This clone has just one count. This chain links TRBV19 with TRBJ2-3, with TRBD2 matching over 9 bases. The CDR3 has 15 residues. Germline CDR1 reads LNHDA; CDR2 reads SQIVND (reference sequence). The J segment lost 2 bases and the V segment lost 5 bases, leaving 5 bases of the junction unmatched. CDR3 bases: TGTGCCAGTAGTGCGGCTAGCGGGACCACAGATACGCAGTATTTT. As protein: CASSAASGTTDTQYF. Full variable domain (outside the CDR3, taken from reference TRBV19 and TRBJ2-3): DGGITQSPKYLFRKEGQNVTLSCEQNLNHDAMYWYRQDPGQGLRLIYYSQIVNDFQKGDIAEGYSVSREKKESFPLTVTSAQKNPTAFYLCASSAASGTTDTQYFGPGTRLTVL.

This clone was seen only once. V usage is TRBV12-3 or TRBV12-4 and J usage is TRBJ2-7; no firm D call. The V gene lost 1 base and the J gene lost 2 bases, with 3 bases spanning the gap. The CDR3 has 12 amino acids. The CDR3 protein is CASSLEAYEQYF. The CDR3 DNA sequence: TGTGCCAGCAGTTTAGAGGCCTACGAGCAGTACTTC.

The rearrangement uses TRBV9 and TRBJ1-2, with D maybe TRBD1 (5 bases). V was trimmed by 4 bases and J by 6 bases, leaving 13 bases between them. Per the germline V gene, CDR1 is SGDLS and CDR2 is YYNGEE. The CDR3 is 13 residues long. In DNA form, the CDR3 reads TGTGCCAGCAGCTTGGGGCAGGATGATGGCTACACCTTC. This codes for CASSLGQDDGYTF.

This rearrangement joins TRBV9 to TRBJ2-7, with TRBD1 matching over 9 bases. J was trimmed by 3 bases and V by 4 bases; bases with no gene match: 14. This CDR3 comprises 17 residues. Germline CDR1 SGDLS, CDR2 YYNGEE. CDR3: CASSPSIIPTGGYEQYF. CDR3 in DNA: TGTGCCAGCAGCCCTTCCATTATACCGACAGGGGGCTACGAGCAGTACTTC.